Described below is a single T cell receptor beta chain sequence and its context. The method was immunoSEQ multiplex PCR; TCRdb's version includes in-frame clones alone and lacks a portion of them. The data show nearly 50,000 clones, around 94% seen once. This specimen comes from a study of T cell changes during pregnancy in multiple sclerosis. The V gene lost 8 bases and the J gene lost 0 bases, with 10 bases spanning the gap. CDR1 is LNHDA, CDR2 SQIVND, per germline (reference sequence). The CDR3 runs to 13 residues. This TCR derives from a female donor with multiple sclerosis, enrolled in a pregnancy study. Sequenced here: CD4+ T cells from peripheral blood mononuclear cells, sampled in the first trimester of pregnancy. The chain links TRBV19 to TRBJ1-2; possibly TRBD1 for D (5 bases). The CDR3 DNA reads as TGTGCCAGTGAACAGGTAGCTAACTATGGCTACACCTTC. Residues: CASEQVANYGYTF.